Shown below are 29 T cell receptor beta chains from a single sample sequenced in a study of T cells after posttransplantation cyclophosphamide. Method: immunoSEQ multiplex PCR; TCRdb's copy keeps in-frame clones and lacks some. The data show about 16,000 clones, around 94% seen once. The naive gate required viable CD3+CD4+ or CD3+CD8+ cells with CCR7+CD45RA+CD45RO-CD95-CD27+CD28+ phenotype. Sequenced input: naive CD4+ T cells sorted from blood. The receptors shown here come from a woman aged 50 to 65 in good health and a related stem cell transplant donor.

V and J are TRBV27 and TRBJ2-7, with D hard to call. CDR3 length equals 14 residues. CDR1 and CDR2 from the germline V gene are MNHEY and SMNVEV (reference sequence). Trimming cost V 5 bases and J 3 bases, with 14 bases left between them. DNA for the CDR3: TGTGCCAGCAGTCTCCGCGCGAGTCACTACGAGCAGTACTTC. Translation: CASSLRASHYEQYF.

J is TRBJ2-3 and V is TRBV4-1; weak D call: TRBD1 (5 bases). Trimming pared 0 bases from V and 0 bases from J, leaving 7 bases between. The CDR3 totals 15 residues. CDR1 is MGHRA and CDR2 is YSYEKL in the germline V gene. The CDR3: CASSQEAGSTDTQYF. The CDR3 coding sequence is TGCGCCAGCAGCCAAGAGGCAGGGAGCACAGATACGCAGTATTTT.

The chain combines TRBV7-3 with TRBJ2-3, with 7 bases that match TRBD2. The CDR3 totals 16 residues. Per the germline V gene, CDR1 is SGHTA and CDR2 is FQGTGA. J gave up 2 bases and V 4 bases, and 9 bases lay outside the gene matches. The CDR3 region has the DNA TGTGCCAGCAGCTCAAAGGCTAGCGGCCCCACAGATACGCAGTATTTT. This sequence encodes CASSSKASGPTDTQYF.

The chain joins TRBV5-1 to TRBJ1-1, with TRBD1 as a possible D gene (6 bases). Trimming stripped 0 bases from V and 5 bases from J, with 20 bases between. Germline V gene lookup returns CDR1 SGHRS and CDR2 YFSETQ. This CDR3 comprises 17 residues. The CDR3 spells CASSLGLGGGLETEAFF. CDR3 DNA: TGCGCCAGCAGCTTGGGTTTGGGCGGGGGGCTGGAGACTGAAGCTTTCTTT.

The chain couples TRBV11-2 to TRBJ2-7; the D gene is possibly TRBD2 (5 bases). In germline, CDR1 is SGHAT, CDR2 FQNNGV. This CDR3 comprises 15 residues. Trimming took off 5 bases at V and 2 bases at J, with 16 bases between the two ends. The CDR3 region has the DNA TGTGCCAGCAGCAATCGGGCCGGCGGGCCCTACGAGCAGTACTTC. Translation gives CASSNRAGGPYEQYF.

V and J are TRBV7-9 and TRBJ1-6, with D possibly matching TRBD1 (6 bases). V lost 8 bases and J 8 bases, leaving 10 bases between the germline ends. This CDR3 spans 12 amino acids. Germline-derived CDR1 and CDR2 are SEHNR and FQNEAQ (reference sequence). The CDR3 DNA is TGTGCCAGCGGGGAGGGGGATTCACCCCTCCACTTT. It encodes CASGEGDSPLHF.

This chain joins TRBV12-5 and TRBJ2-5; 12 positions match TRBD1. V shed 3 bases, J shed 7 bases, and the junction held 6 bases outside the gene matches. This CDR3 is 15 amino acids long. Germline V gene lookup returns CDR1 LGHNT and CDR2 FRNRAP. The CDR3 spells CASGFGTGGERTQYF. The CDR3 DNA follows: TGTGCTAGTGGTTTTGGGACAGGGGGCGAACGGACCCAGTACTTC. Full variable domain (missing parts from reference TRBV12-5 and TRBJ2-5): DARVTQTPRHKVTEMGQEVTMRCQPILGHNTVFWYRQTMMQGLELLAYFRNRAPLDDSGMPKDRFSAEMPDATLATLKIQPSEPRDSAVYFCASGFGTGGERTQYFGPGTRLLVL.

The J gene is TRBJ2-1, the V gene TRBV27; 11 bases agree with TRBD2. Losses at the gene ends were 4 bases for V and 4 bases for J; bases not matched to a gene: 6. Germline CDR1 is MNHEY and CDR2 is SMNVEV (reference sequence). The CDR3 covers 16 residues. CDR3 nucleotide sequence: TGTGCCAGCAGTTCGTACCGGACTAGCGGGTACAATGAGCAGTTCTTC. Translation: CASSSYRTSGYNEQFF.

V gene TRBV30 combines with J gene TRBJ1-2, with 9 positions matching TRBD1. Germline CDR1 is GTSNPN and CDR2 is SVGIG (reference sequence). V shed 4 bases, J shed 5 bases, and the junction held 5 bases outside the gene matches. The CDR3 covers 13 residues. This chain's CDR3 is CAWTRTGAYGYTF. CDR3 coding DNA: TGTGCCTGGACCAGGACAGGGGCGTATGGCTACACCTTC.

The genes are TRBV5-1 and TRBJ2-7; tentatively, D is TRBD1 (6 bases). The length of the CDR3 is 17 residues. Germline-derived CDR1 and CDR2 are SGHRS and YFSETQ. V lost 1 base and J 2 bases, leaving 19 bases between the germline ends. The CDR3 reads CASSLPIGQHLTYEQYF. The CDR3 coding sequence is TGCGCCAGCAGCTTGCCAATCGGACAGCACTTAACCTACGAGCAGTACTTC.

The chain uses TRBV7-9 and TRBJ2-5, with TRBD2 as a possible D gene (5 bases). Germline V gene sequence: CDR1 SEHNR, CDR2 FQNEAQ (reference sequence). This CDR3 has 16 residues. The V gene lost 0 bases and the J gene lost 0 bases, with 11 bases spanning the gap. The CDR3 is CASSLAPGKDQETQYF. Written as DNA, the CDR3 is TGTGCCAGCAGCTTAGCACCCGGGAAGGACCAAGAGACCCAGTACTTC.

The chain employs TRBV2 and TRBJ2-7, with D maybe TRBD1 (5 bases). V was pared by 5 bases and J by 0 bases, with 11 bases between. CDR1 SNHLY and CDR2 FYNNEI come from the germline V gene. The CDR3 is made up of 14 amino acids. CDR3 region: CASSPRVASYEQYF. Written as DNA, the CDR3 is TGTGCCAGCAGTCCCAGGGTCGCCTCCTACGAGCAGTACTTC.

The chain combines TRBV9 with TRBJ2-3; tentatively, D is TRBD2 (7 bases). V was shortened by 4 bases and J by 1 base, with 16 bases between the two germline ends. This CDR3 has 16 amino acids. The V gene's germline CDR1 is SGDLS and CDR2 YYNGEE. The CDR3 sequence: CASSSRGGGGTDTQYF. CDR3 sequence (DNA): TGTGCCAGCAGCTCGAGGGGGGGCGGTGGCACAGATACGCAGTATTTT. The complete variable domain, with remaining parts taken from reference TRBV9 and TRBJ2-3, reads DSGVTQTPKHLITATGQRVTLRCSPRSGDLSVYWYQQSLDQGLQFLIQYYNGEERAKGNILERFSAQQFPDLHSELNLSSLELGDSALYFCASSSRGGGGTDTQYFGPGTRLTVL.

This clone was observed once. This rearrangement joins TRBV29-1 to TRBJ1-1; a weak D match, TRBD1 (6 bases). Germline CDR1 and CDR2: SQVTM and ANQGSEA. This CDR3 is built from 12 residues. Trimming stripped 7 bases from V and 1 base from J, with 10 bases between. The CDR3 here is CSADSRNTEAFF. Here the CDR3 DNA reads TGCAGCGCGGACAGCAGGAACACTGAAGCTTTCTTT. Looking up the rest from reference TRBV29-1 and TRBJ1-1 gives the full variable domain: SAVISQKPSRDICQRGTSLTIQCQVDSQVTMMFWYRQQPGQSLTLIATANQGSEATYESGFVIDKFPISRPNLTFSTLTVSNMSPEDSSIYLCSADSRNTEAFFGQGTRLTVV.

V usage is TRBV18 and J usage is TRBJ1-1, with D hard to call. The germline gives CDR1 KGHSH, CDR2 LQKENI. The CDR3 loop spans 12 amino acids. V was pared by 2 bases and J by 5 bases, with 6 bases between. CDR3 in amino acids: CASSPSVTEAFF. The CDR3 DNA is TGTGCCAGCTCACCATCGGTTACTGAAGCTTTCTTT.

The chain employs TRBV5-1 and TRBJ1-1; D unclear. Germline CDR1 SGHRS, CDR2 YFSETQ. This CDR3 has 14 amino acids. The V and J ends lost 7 bases and 2 bases respectively, with 15 bases between them. The CDR3 DNA follows: TGCGCCAGCTCTTTCCATCGGGGAAACACTGAAGCTTTCTTT. Amino acid sequence: CASSFHRGNTEAFF. The whole variable domain, remainder taken from reference TRBV5-1 and TRBJ1-1, is KAGVTQTPRYLIKTRGQQVTLSCSPISGHRSVSWYQQTPGQGLQFLFEYFSETQRNKGNFPGRFSGRQFSNSRSEMNVSTLELGDSALYLCASSFHRGNTEAFFGQGTRLTVV.

This chain joins TRBV5-4 and TRBJ2-7; possibly TRBD2 for D (5 bases). This CDR3 is 13 amino acids long. In germline, CDR1 is SGHNT, CDR2 YYREEE (reference sequence). V was trimmed by 1 base and J by 4 bases, leaving 9 bases between them. The CDR3: CASSLPTSYEQYF. In DNA, the CDR3 is TGTGCCAGCAGCTTGCCCACTAGTTACGAGCAGTACTTC.

This rearrangement joins TRBV6-1 to TRBJ1-1; TRBD1 matches at 8 bases. Unmatched junction bases numbered 5, after V lost 2 bases and J lost 3 bases. CDR3 size: 15 residues. Germline V CDR1 and CDR2: MNHNS, SASEGT. CDR3 bases: TGTGCCAGCAGTGAAAATACAGGGGGAGACACTGAAGCTTTCTTT. It is translated as CASSENTGGDTEAFF.

This chain connects TRBV5-1 to TRBJ2-3; possible D gene TRBD2, 7 bases. The germline V gene has CDR1 SGHRS and CDR2 YFSETQ. V lost 3 bases and J 5 bases, leaving 13 bases between the germline ends. The CDR3 length is 14 residues. CDR3 DNA sequence: TGCGCCAGCAGCTCGGCGGGGGCGAAAGATACGCAGTATTTT. As protein: CASSSAGAKDTQYF.

The V gene is TRBV5-4, the J gene TRBJ2-2, with D possibly being TRBD2 (5 bases). The V and J ends lost 4 bases and 4 bases respectively, with 17 bases between them. CDR1 and CDR2 (germline): SGHNT, YYREEE (reference sequence). The CDR3 spans 16 residues. This CDR3 reads CASSPSRGLVTGELFF. CDR3 coding DNA: TGTGCCAGCAGCCCCTCTCGAGGACTGGTCACCGGGGAGCTGTTTTTT.

This clone showed up just a few times. The chain links TRBV6-1 to TRBJ2-2; D is perhaps TRBD1 (6 bases). Germline V lookup: CDR1 MNHNS, CDR2 SASEGT. V was shortened by 6 bases and J by 0 bases, with 11 bases between the two germline ends. The CDR3 spans 15 residues. CDR3: CASSRQAANTGELFF. The CDR3, as DNA: TGTGCCAGCAGCCGACAGGCCGCGAACACCGGGGAGCTGTTTTTT.

This rearrangement joins TRBV6-5 to TRBJ2-7; D gene unclear. CDR3 size: 16 residues. CDR1 is MNHEY and CDR2 is SVGAGI in the germline V gene. V dropped 4 bases and J dropped 2 bases, with 18 bases sitting between them. As DNA, the CDR3 is TGTGCCAGCAGTTTTTCGCGGATCCGCCTACCCTACGAGCAGTACTTC. Amino acids: CASSFSRIRLPYEQYF.

The V and J genes are TRBV28 and TRBJ2-5; TRBD1 matches 7 bases. CDR3 size: 14 residues. J gave up 5 bases and V 8 bases, and 11 bases lay outside the gene matches. In germline, CDR1 is MDHEN, CDR2 SYDVKM. CDR3 in amino acids: CASFQDRAGETQYF. DNA for the CDR3: TGTGCCAGCTTCCAAGACAGGGCCGGGGAGACCCAGTACTTC.

The chain joins TRBV18 to TRBJ2-7; the match to TRBD2 covers 15 bases. Germline V gene lookup returns CDR1 KGHSH and CDR2 LQKENI. The CDR3 contains 16 residues. V gave up 6 bases and J gave up 5 bases; unmatched junction bases: 8. For the CDR3, the DNA is TGTGCCAGCTCTTGGACTAGCGGGAGGGCGATGAACGAGCAGTACTTC. This translates into CASSWTSGRAMNEQYF. Full variable domain (rest looked up from reference TRBV18 and TRBJ2-7): NAGVMQNPRHLVRRRGQEARLRCSPMKGHSHVYWYRQLPEEGLKFMVYLQKENIIDESGMPKERFSAEFPKEGPSILRIQQVVRGDSAAYFCASSWTSGRAMNEQYFGPGTRLTVT.

The V call is TRBV7-8, the J call TRBJ2-7, with D possibly matching TRBD1 (5 bases). The CDR3 has 17 amino acids. The germline CDR1 and CDR2 sequences are SGHVS and FQNEAQ. The V gene lost 5 bases and the J gene lost 5 bases, with 25 bases spanning the gap. CDR3 sequence: CASSLGWGVGPLHEQYF. The CDR3, as DNA: TGTGCCAGCAGCCTCGGATGGGGTGTGGGGCCCTTACACGAGCAGTACTTC.

In this sample, this clone turned up once. The chain has TRBV19 and TRBJ2-1; the match to TRBD1 covers 7 bases. Germline V CDR1 and CDR2: LNHDA, SQIVND (reference sequence). The length of the CDR3 is 13 residues. Unmatched junction bases numbered 8, after V lost 8 bases and J lost 7 bases. In DNA form, the CDR3 reads TGTGCCAGTGGAAACAGGGGTCGGAATGAGCAGTTCTTC. Amino acids: CASGNRGRNEQFF.

The chain is built from TRBV19 and TRBJ1-4, with D perhaps matching TRBD1 (5 bases). The V gene lost 7 bases and the J gene lost 7 bases, with 22 bases spanning the gap. Per germline, CDR1 LNHDA and CDR2 SQIVND (reference sequence). The CDR3 covers 16 residues. This chain's CDR3 is CASTSLKQVGTEKLFF. CDR3 in DNA: TGTGCCAGTACCTCTCTCAAACAGGTTGGAACTGAAAAACTGTTTTTT.

This clone showed up just a few times. The chain links TRBV2 to TRBJ1-4; 8 bases are shared with TRBD1. This CDR3 has 15 residues. From germline, CDR1 is SNHLY and CDR2 FYNNEI. V dropped 4 bases and J dropped 4; count of bases not matched to a gene: 5. CDR3 sequence reads: CASSGQGANNEKLFF. In DNA, the CDR3 is TGTGCCAGCAGTGGCCAGGGGGCCAATAATGAAAAACTGTTTTTT.

This clone has just a few counts. The V gene is TRBV30, the J gene TRBJ2-7; a weak D match, TRBD1 (6 bases). There are 16 residues in the CDR3. From germline, CDR1 is GTSNPN and CDR2 SVGIG (reference sequence). V was pared by 2 bases and J by 5 bases, with 22 bases between. The CDR3 bases are TGTGCCTGGAGTTCCCGGGACACCCGGCCAGGGAACGAGCAGTACTTC. Translating gives CAWSSRDTRPGNEQYF.